These 27 T cell receptor beta chains were sequenced from one sample in a study of OX40 agonist ivuxolimab in advanced cancers. Assay: immunoSEQ multiplex PCR; the TCRdb copy retains only in-frame clones and omits some. Among 65,000 or so clones listed, roughly 80% were seen once. The starting material was CD4+ or CD8+ T cells sorted from blood, obtained in a trial of the OX40 agonist ivuxolimab. The origin of the receptors is an adult with an advanced solid tumor such as melanoma, head and neck, liver or kidney cancer.

The chain has TRBV9 and TRBJ2-1; a weak D match, TRBD2 (5 bases). The CDR3 totals 14 residues. The V gene's germline CDR1 is SGDLS and CDR2 YYNGEE. The germline V and J ends were trimmed by 0 bases and 8 bases, with 12 bases remaining between them. CDR3 DNA: TGTGCCAGCAGCGTAGCGTCCTTGAGGGATGAGCAGTTCTTC. Translated, it gives CASSVASLRDEQFF. The variable domain in full, completed from reference TRBV9 and TRBJ2-1, reads DSGVTQTPKHLITATGQRVTLRCSPRSGDLSVYWYQQSLDQGLQFLIQYYNGEERAKGNILERFSAQQFPDLHSELNLSSLELGDSALYFCASSVASLRDEQFFGPGTRLTVL.

The rearrangement joins TRBV5-1 to TRBJ2-1; 8 nucleotides agree with TRBD1. The CDR3 is made up of 14 amino acids. Germline CDR1 is SGHRS and CDR2 is YFSETQ. Trimming removed 1 base from V and 10 bases from J; junction bases left unmatched: 7. CDR3 sequence: CASSLQGAQGEQFF. CDR3 coding DNA: TGCGCCAGCAGCTTGCAGGGGGCTCAAGGGGAGCAGTTCTTC.

The rearrangement uses TRBV9 and TRBJ2-1; possibly TRBD1 for D (5 bases). CDR1 SGDLS and CDR2 YYNGEE come from the germline V gene. The CDR3 consists of 13 residues. V was trimmed by 0 bases and J by 7 bases, leaving 8 bases between them. In nucleotides, the CDR3 is TGTGCCAGCAGCGTAGAGCAGGGAAATGAGCAGTTCTTC. The encoded protein is CASSVEQGNEQFF.

Here the CDR3 DNA reads TGTGCCAGCAGCTCGACGGGTTATGAAGCTTTCTTT. This encodes CASSSTGYEAFF. The chain carries TRBV5-4 and TRBJ1-1, with unresolved D. The CDR3 runs 12 residues. Germline lookup yields CDR1 SGHNT and CDR2 YYREEE (reference sequence). V lost 3 bases and J lost 7, with 10 bases in between. The full variable domain, rest sourced from reference TRBV5-4 and TRBJ1-1, is ETGVTQSPTHLIKTRGQQVTLRCSSQSGHNTVSWYQQALGQGPQFIFQYYREEENGRGNFPPRFSGLQFPNYSSELNVNALELDDSALYLCASSSTGYEAFFGQGTRLTVV.

J is TRBJ1-1 and V is TRBV27; D unresolved. The CDR3 runs to 13 residues. Germline V lookup: CDR1 MNHEY, CDR2 SMNVEV (reference sequence). V lost 4 bases to trimming and J lost 3 bases, with 9 bases between them. Written as DNA, the CDR3 is TGTGCCAGCAGTTCCCGGCCTTACACTGAAGCTTTCTTT. Translating it yields CASSSRPYTEAFF.

The chain joins TRBV2 to TRBJ1-5; tentative D call: TRBD1 (6 bases). Trimming pared 8 bases from V and 4 bases from J, leaving 12 bases between. Per the germline V gene, CDR1 is SNHLY and CDR2 is FYNNEI. This CDR3 contains 13 residues. CDR3 region: CASERTENQPQHF. CDR3 DNA sequence: TGTGCCAGCGAGAGGACAGAGAATCAGCCCCAGCATTTT. Using reference TRBV2 and TRBJ1-5 for the parts outside the CDR3, the full variable domain is EPEVTQTPSHQVTQMGQEVILRCVPISNHLYFYWYRQILGQKVEFLVSFYNNEISEKSEIFDDQFSVERPDGSNFTLKIRSTKLEDSAMYFCASERTENQPQHFGDGTRLSIL.

V gene TRBV5-1 combines with J gene TRBJ1-1; D is perhaps TRBD1 (5 bases). CDR3 length: 12 amino acids. Between the trimmed V and J ends, which lost 4 bases and 8 bases, there was a span of 12 bases. The V gene's germline CDR1 is SGHRS and CDR2 YFSETQ. The CDR3 DNA reads TGCGCCAGCAGCCAGGGACCTCGAGAAGCTTTCTTT. This encodes CASSQGPREAFF.

The gene calls are TRBV5-6 and TRBJ2-2, with D perhaps matching TRBD1 (5 bases). Germline CDR1 is SGHDT and CDR2 is YYEEEE. CDR3 size: 16 residues. Trimming cost V 0 bases and J 7 bases, with 16 bases left between them. The CDR3 here is CASSLVVGAAFGELFF. The CDR3 DNA reads TGTGCCAGCAGCTTGGTTGTAGGGGCCGCTTTCGGGGAGCTGTTTTTT.

V is TRBV27 and J is TRBJ2-1, with 9 bases identical to TRBD2. Germline-derived CDR1 and CDR2 are MNHEY and SMNVEV (reference sequence). The J segment lost 8 bases and the V segment lost 4 bases, leaving 6 bases of the junction unmatched. The CDR3 is made up of 14 amino acids. The CDR3 protein is CASSSAGGPYEQFF. For the CDR3, the DNA is TGTGCCAGCAGTTCGGCGGGGGGGCCCTATGAGCAGTTCTTC.

This clone was counted between two and nine times. V is TRBV4-3 and J is TRBJ2-7, with 9 bases matching TRBD2. V was pared by 1 base and J by 2 bases, with 0 bases of the junction left unmatched. CDR1 is LGHNA, CDR2 YSLEER, per germline. This CDR3 spans 14 amino acids. CDR3 DNA sequence: TGCGCCAGCAGCCAAGCTAGCGGGACCTACGAGCAGTACTTC. Encoded protein: CASSQASGTYEQYF.

The chain couples TRBV7-2 to TRBJ2-1; maybe TRBD2 (5 bases). Looked up from germline, CDR1 is SGHTA and CDR2 is FQGNSA. V was clipped by 2 bases and J by 6 bases, with 8 bases between them. The CDR3 covers 13 residues. Here the CDR3 DNA reads TGTGCCAGCAGCTTATACCGGGGCAATGAGCAGTTCTTC. Translating gives CASSLYRGNEQFF.

The chain combines TRBV5-6 with TRBJ2-5; D ambiguous. Trimming removed 0 bases at V and 3 bases at J, with 12 bases between. The CDR3 runs to 15 residues. Germline CDR1 is SGHDT and CDR2 is YYEEEE. The CDR3 coding sequence is TGTGCCAGCAGCTTGGGTCCGCTCCATAAAGAGACCCAGTACTTC. Translating it yields CASSLGPLHKETQYF.

The chain employs TRBV7-2 and TRBJ2-5; no clear D gene. V gave up 5 bases and J gave up 0 bases, with 4 bases separating them. This CDR3 is built from 12 residues. The germline gives CDR1 SGHTA, CDR2 FQGNSA. Here the CDR3 reads CASSTYQETQYF. The CDR3 bases are TGTGCCAGCAGCACTTACCAAGAGACCCAGTACTTC.

This clone was seen more than once but under ten times. The genes are TRBV10-1 and TRBJ2-3; D is undetermined. With 3 bases removed from V and 4 bases from J, the gap between germline ends came to 17 bases. CDR3 length equals 16 residues. Germline loops: CDR1 WNHNN, CDR2 SYGVQD (reference sequence). The CDR3 DNA reads TGCGCCAGCAGTGAAGGAAGGCTAATCACGTCAGATACGCAGTATTTT. Protein: CASSEGRLITSDTQYF.

The CDR3 DNA is TGTGCCAGCAGCGTACACAGTGTAGGACAGACTTATGGCTACACCTTC. Translation gives CASSVHSVGQTYGYTF. The rearrangement joins TRBV9 to TRBJ1-2; D is perhaps TRBD1 (6 bases). This CDR3 has 16 residues. The V gene lost 1 base and the J gene lost 5 bases, with 18 bases spanning the gap. Looked up from germline, CDR1 is SGDLS and CDR2 is YYNGEE.

This chain links TRBV7-3 with TRBJ1-3; no definite D call. This CDR3 spans 13 amino acids. Germline CDR1 is SGHTA and CDR2 is FQGTGA. The V gene lost 3 bases and the J gene lost 3 bases, with 6 bases spanning the gap. The CDR3: CASSFNLGNTIYF. The CDR3 nucleotides read TGTGCCAGCAGCTTTAACCTTGGAAACACCATATATTTT.

The CDR3 nucleotides read TGTGCCAGCAGCGCCGGGACAGGCCAAAGATTACATGGCTACACCTTC. It encodes CASSAGTGQRLHGYTF. This rearrangement joins TRBV11-1 to TRBJ1-2; 8 bases are shared with TRBD1. This CDR3 region has 16 residues. V lost 5 bases and J lost 6; bases outside the gene matches: 14. The germline gives CDR1 SGHAT, CDR2 FQDESV (reference sequence).

The chain employs TRBV4-3 and TRBJ2-5, with 9 bases that match TRBD1. The V segment lost 4 bases and the J segment 4 bases; nucleotides outside the gene matches: 7. Germline CDR1 LGHNA, CDR2 YSLEER. CDR3 length: 15 amino acids. DNA for the CDR3: TGCGCCAGCAGCCCCGGGGACAGGGATTCAGAGACCCAGTACTTC. This sequence encodes CASSPGDRDSETQYF.

V gene TRBV4-3 combines with J gene TRBJ2-3; no clear D gene. The germline gives CDR1 LGHNA, CDR2 YSLEER. The V end lost 1 base, the J end lost 5 bases, and 7 bases lay between the germline ends. The CDR3 is made up of 13 amino acids. In nucleotides, the CDR3 is TGCGCCAGCAGCCAAGGTCCCGGAGATACGCAGTATTTT. Protein product: CASSQGPGDTQYF.

The chain joins TRBV4-2 to TRBJ2-6; no clear D. Germline V lookup: CDR1 LGHNA, CDR2 YNFKEQ. The CDR3 spans 16 residues. V gave up 1 base and J gave up 1 base, with 8 bases separating them. Written as DNA, the CDR3 is TGTGCCAGCAGCCAAGCTCAGCGATCTGGGGCCAACGTCCTGACTTTC. Residues: CASSQAQRSGANVLTF.

This chain joins TRBV9 and TRBJ2-3, with a weak D call TRBD1 (6 bases). The CDR3 covers 16 residues. V lost 5 bases, J lost 8 bases, and 24 bases lay in between. Per germline, CDR1 SGDLS and CDR2 YYNGEE. This chain's CDR3 is CASSISGTPIVATQYF. The CDR3 DNA reads TGTGCCAGCAGTATCTCCGGGACACCAATAGTCGCTACGCAGTATTTT.

The genes are TRBV5-1 and TRBJ2-1; TRBD1 matches at 7 bases. The CDR3 covers 17 residues. With 1 base clipped from V and 6 bases from J, the junction kept 13 bases outside the gene matches. Germline V gene data show CDR1 as SGHRS and CDR2 as YFSETQ. The CDR3 here is CASSLPLTGNAVNEQFF. In nucleotides, the CDR3 is TGCGCCAGCAGCTTGCCGTTGACAGGGAATGCGGTCAATGAGCAGTTCTTC.

The chain couples TRBV7-2 to TRBJ1-5; 9 bases are shared with TRBD1. Germline V CDR1 and CDR2: SGHTA, FQGNSA. The CDR3 runs to 18 residues. V lost 1 base to trimming and J lost 5 bases; unmatched junction nucleotides: 12. The CDR3 sequence is CASSLDAHDRGTYQPQHF. DNA for the CDR3: TGTGCCAGCAGCTTAGACGCCCACGACAGGGGGACGTATCAGCCCCAGCATTTT.

The chain uses TRBV10-3 and TRBJ2-5; 7 bases agree with TRBD2. The CDR3 consists of 15 residues. Germline-derived CDR1 and CDR2 are ENHRY and SYGVKD. Trimming took 4 bases from V and 3 from J; bases not matched to a gene: 8. The CDR3 coding sequence is TGTGCCATCAGTGTGGGGGGGAACAGGAAAGAGACCCAGTACTTC. Translation: CAISVGGNRKETQYF.

The gene calls are TRBV7-2 and TRBJ2-1; D perhaps matches TRBD2 (5 bases). From germline, CDR1 is SGHTA and CDR2 FQGNSA. V was clipped by 5 bases and J by 8 bases, with 13 bases between them. This CDR3 contains 13 residues. This CDR3 is CASSRPGIDEQFF. The DNA of the CDR3 is TGTGCCAGCAGCCGACCGGGAATCGATGAGCAGTTCTTC.

A few counts support this clone. The chain recombines TRBV4-1 with TRBJ1-2; D unclear. Germline V lookup: CDR1 MGHRA, CDR2 YSYEKL. Trimming stripped 0 bases from V and 4 bases from J, with 15 bases between. This CDR3 contains 16 residues. CDR3 sequence reads: CASSQDTLVLIYGYTF. The DNA for the CDR3 is TGCGCCAGCAGCCAAGATACTTTGGTACTGATCTATGGCTACACCTTC.

This clone was recorded only once. The chain carries TRBV7-9 and TRBJ2-5; TRBD2 aligns across 8 bases. The length of the CDR3 is 13 residues. The V segment lost 8 bases and the J segment 4 bases; nucleotides outside the gene matches: 6. Looked up from germline, CDR1 is SEHNR and CDR2 is FQNEAQ (reference sequence). The CDR3 reads CASEPGGIETQYF. CDR3 DNA: TGTGCCAGCGAGCCGGGGGGGATAGAGACCCAGTACTTC. Filled out from reference TRBV7-9 and TRBJ2-5, the complete variable domain reads DTGVSQNPRHKITKRGQNVTFRCDPISEHNRLYWYRQTLGQGPEFLTYFQNEAQLEKSRLLSDRFSAERPKGSFSTLEIQRTEQGDSAMYLCASEPGGIETQYFGPGTRLLVL.